This T cell receptor beta chain was recorded in a study of PD-1 blockade in classical Hodgkin lymphoma (dated by TCRdb to about 2020). General notes on the study: Nivolumab dosing was 3 mg/kg intravenously every 2 weeks, continuing until either disease progression or unacceptable toxicity. The study used TCR beta sequencing and CyTOF to define a peripheral blood immune signature of response to PD-1 blockade in classical Hodgkin lymphoma. Overall study results and their limits: Baseline TCR diversity was reported to be lower in newly diagnosed patients than in healthy donors and to be lower still in relapsed/refractory patients. Lower diversity was observed in patients in whom nivolumab was started less than 1 year after ASCT, and these patients were excluded from later analyses so that confounding by immune reconstitution would be avoided. Among trial patients, those achieving complete response had baseline diversity similar to that of newly diagnosed patients, while diversity was significantly lower in partial responders and progressors. The study covered only a single clinical trial cohort, and the causes of the repertoire differences, possibly disease activity or prior therapy, were still not defined. CD4+ but not CD8+ TCR diversity rose significantly by C4D1 (p=0.0027 vs p=0.16), most apparent in complete responders (p=0.02).

Sample time point, as interpreted from the label and publication: cycle 4 day 1 (C4D1), after 5 to 7 weeks of nivolumab. All trial patients had relapsed after autologous stem cell transplantation, with cohorts A, B and C differing in prior brentuximab vedotin exposure. A Miltenyi CD4+ T cell isolation kit was used for magnetic negative selection to purify CD4+ T cells from thawed PBMCs. The trial cohort included around 60 patients with relapsed/refractory classical Hodgkin lymphoma, and each patient had a best overall response of complete response, partial response or progressive disease. Trial patients were treated with single-agent nivolumab in the multi-cohort phase II CheckMate 205 trial. Best overall response was determined by an independent review committee according to the 2007 International Working Group response criteria. Trial PBMCs were collected immediately before nivolumab initiation (C1D1) and during therapy at cycle 2 day 1 and cycle 4 day 1. Peripheral blood was collected in 8 mL Vacutainer Cell Preparation Tubes, from which PBMCs were isolated by centrifugation and then cryopreserved. Purified CD4+ and CD8+ fractions were generated only in cases for which an additional PBMC sample was available. On LS columns in a quadroMACS separator, the magnetically labelled cells were depleted, and the flow-through was collected as the purified fraction.

Genomic DNA was isolated using the Qiagen DNeasy kit from unsorted PBMCs as well as from negatively selected CD4+ and CD8+ fractions. TCR beta CDR3 regions were amplified by immunoSEQ multiplex PCR using primers annealing to V and J segments. Amplification bias was minimized using a synthetic immune receptor repertoire, and residual bias was removed computationally after sequencing. Turning to the authors' computational methods: Repertoire diversity was quantified as the Shannon entropy index using custom Python scripts. Unsorted, CD4+ and CD8+ repertoires were examined separately, except in combined analyses, for which CD4+ and CD8+ sequences were merged in silico. Clonal expansion was defined as a frequency increase of at least 2-fold after treatment compared with C1D1, and clones undetected at baseline were assigned a pseudocount of 0.5. Clones with 0 or 1 copy at C1D1 were classified as singleton clones, and clones with 2 or more copies were classified as non-singleton clones. By matching protein sequences in sorted samples from the same patient, clones expanded in unsorted samples were annotated as CD4+, CD8+ or unknown. Wilcoxon tests on paired samples were used to test changes in diversity from C1D1 to C4D1. Drawn from immuneACCESS, this table holds only the in-frame rearrangements with V and J called that TCRdb kept. Clones are partly lost; checked studies trace under half to an unresolved V gene and leave the rest unexplained. V, J and clone size were drawn from that table, and D and trimming were deduced from the DNA. The sample includes around 37,000 clones, with 92% observed a single time. The ten largest clones capture roughly 0.27% of the sample.

The CDR1 and CDR2 encoded by the germline V gene (reference sequence) are GTSNPN and SVGIG. Counted from cysteine to phenylalanine, this CDR3 has 16 amino acids. The DNA shown is the 48-base CDR3, in frame from base 1. In regard to this clone: This receptor's antigen is unknown. No much larger clone exists at a distance of one base, and base qualities are not known.

This sample comprised CD4+ T cells from blood, obtained before the fourth cycle of nivolumab. The V and J segments used are TRBV30 and TRBJ2-5; 9 central bases correspond to TRBD2. The J call may be faulty, since TRBJ2-7 better matches the DNA end. The TCR sequence derives from a human donor with classical Hodgkin lymphoma. The CDR3 region reads CAWSVFAGGVRREQYF. The DNA sequence reads TGTGCCTGGAGTGTATTTGCGGGAGGGGTGAGGCGCGAGCAGTACTTC.